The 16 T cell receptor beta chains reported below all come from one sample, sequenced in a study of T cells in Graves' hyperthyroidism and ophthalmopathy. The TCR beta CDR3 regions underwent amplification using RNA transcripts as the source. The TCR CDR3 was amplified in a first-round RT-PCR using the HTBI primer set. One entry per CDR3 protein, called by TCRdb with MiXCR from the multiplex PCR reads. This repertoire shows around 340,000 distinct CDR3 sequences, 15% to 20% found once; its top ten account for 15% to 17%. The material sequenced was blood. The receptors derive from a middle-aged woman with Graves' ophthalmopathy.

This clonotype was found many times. CDR3 DNA sequence: TGTGCCAGCAGTGAGGCCAGGGACGGGTACGAGCAGTACTTC. This codes for CASSEARDGYEQYF. This rearrangement joins TRBV6-4 to TRBJ2-7; D tentatively fits TRBD1 or TRBD2 (5 bases each). With 3 bases removed from V and 4 bases from J, the gap between germline ends came to 13 bases. Germline assignment: CDR1 MRHNA and CDR2 SNTAGT. The CDR3 runs to 14 residues.

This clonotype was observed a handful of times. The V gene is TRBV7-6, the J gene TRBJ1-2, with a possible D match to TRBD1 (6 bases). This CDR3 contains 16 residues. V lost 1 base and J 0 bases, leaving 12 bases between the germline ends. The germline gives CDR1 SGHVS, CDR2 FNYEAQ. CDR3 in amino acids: CASSLVSGATNYGYTF. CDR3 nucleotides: TGTGCCAGCAGCTTAGTCTCAGGGGCGACTAACTATGGCTACACCTTC.

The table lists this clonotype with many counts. The CDR3 DNA follows: TGTGCCAGCAGTTTCATTGGAGAGCAGTACTTC. Protein: CASSFIGEQYF. V is TRBV28 and J is TRBJ2-7; the D is unclear. This CDR3 has 11 amino acids. V lost 3 bases to trimming and J lost 7 bases, with 7 bases between them. The germline gives CDR1 MDHEN, CDR2 SYDVKM.

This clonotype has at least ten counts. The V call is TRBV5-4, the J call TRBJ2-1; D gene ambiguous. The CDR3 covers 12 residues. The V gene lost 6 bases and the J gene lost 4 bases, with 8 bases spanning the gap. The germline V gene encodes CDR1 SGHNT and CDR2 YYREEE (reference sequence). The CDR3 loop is CASKSSYNEQFF. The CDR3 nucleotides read TGTGCCAGCAAGAGCAGTTACAATGAGCAGTTCTTC.

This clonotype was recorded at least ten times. In DNA, the CDR3 is TGTGCCAGCAGTTTAGCGCTCGGGACAGGGATGAAAGCTTTCTTT. Protein sequence: CASSLALGTGMKAFF. This chain connects TRBV12-3 or TRBV12-4 to TRBJ1-1; 9 nucleotides agree with TRBD1. CDR3 length: 15 residues. V gave up 0 bases and J gave up 9 bases; unmatched junction bases: 8.

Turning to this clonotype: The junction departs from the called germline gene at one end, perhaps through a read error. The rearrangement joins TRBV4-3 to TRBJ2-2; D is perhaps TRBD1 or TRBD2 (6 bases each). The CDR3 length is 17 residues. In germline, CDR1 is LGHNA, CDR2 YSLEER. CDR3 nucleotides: TGCGCCGGCAGCCAAGTTTTTTTGGGGGGCTCCGGCGGGGAGCTGTTTTTT. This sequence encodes CAGSQVFLGGSGGELFF.

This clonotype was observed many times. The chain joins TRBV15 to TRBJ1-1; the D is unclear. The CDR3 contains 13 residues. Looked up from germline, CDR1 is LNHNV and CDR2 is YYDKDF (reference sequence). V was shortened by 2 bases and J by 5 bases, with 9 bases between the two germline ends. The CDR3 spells CATSRLTGTEAFF. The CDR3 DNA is TGTGCCACCAGCAGACTGACGGGTACTGAAGCTTTCTTT.

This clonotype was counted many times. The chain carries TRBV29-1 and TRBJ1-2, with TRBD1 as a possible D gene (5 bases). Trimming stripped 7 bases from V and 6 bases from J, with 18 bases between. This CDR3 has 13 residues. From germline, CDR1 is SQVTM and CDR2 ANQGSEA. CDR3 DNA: TGCAGCGCTAGATCGACGGGACGGGATGGCTACACCTTC. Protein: CSARSTGRDGYTF.

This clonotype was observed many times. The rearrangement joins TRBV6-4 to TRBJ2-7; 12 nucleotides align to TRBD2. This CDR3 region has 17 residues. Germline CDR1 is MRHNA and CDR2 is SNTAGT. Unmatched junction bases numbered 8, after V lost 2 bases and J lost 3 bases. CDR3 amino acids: CASSDPTQTSGSYEQYF. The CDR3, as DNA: TGTGCCAGCAGTGACCCCACCCAGACTAGCGGGAGCTACGAGCAGTACTTC.

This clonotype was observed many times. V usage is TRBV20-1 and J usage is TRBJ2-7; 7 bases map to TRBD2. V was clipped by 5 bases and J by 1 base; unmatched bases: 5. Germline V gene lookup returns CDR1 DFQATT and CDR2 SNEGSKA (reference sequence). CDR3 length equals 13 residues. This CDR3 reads CSAEREGSYEQYF. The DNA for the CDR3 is TGCAGTGCTGAGCGGGAAGGATCCTACGAGCAGTACTTC.

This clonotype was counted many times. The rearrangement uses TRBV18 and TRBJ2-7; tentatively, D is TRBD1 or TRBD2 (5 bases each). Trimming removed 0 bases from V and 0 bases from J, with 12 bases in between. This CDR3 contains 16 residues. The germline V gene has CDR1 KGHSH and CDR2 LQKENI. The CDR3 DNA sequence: TGTGCCAGCTCACCACCGGAAGGGACCCTCTCCTACGAGCAGTACTTC. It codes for CASSPPEGTLSYEQYF.

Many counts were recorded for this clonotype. The CDR3 nucleotides read TGCAGTGCGAACAATAGATGGGGGGAGGGAAGTACCGGGGAGCTGTTTTTT. Translation gives CSANNRWGEGSTGELFF. This chain connects TRBV20-1 to TRBJ2-2; 7 bases line up with TRBD2. The CDR3 covers 17 residues. CDR1 DFQATT and CDR2 SNEGSKA come from the germline V gene (reference sequence). J gave up 5 bases and V 6 bases, and 18 bases lay outside the gene matches.

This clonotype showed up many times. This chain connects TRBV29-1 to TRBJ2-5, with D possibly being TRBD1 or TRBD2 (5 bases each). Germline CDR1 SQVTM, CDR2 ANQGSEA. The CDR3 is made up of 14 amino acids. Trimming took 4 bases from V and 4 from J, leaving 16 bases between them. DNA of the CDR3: TGCAGCGTTGTGGGGACGGTCCGTCGAGAGACCCAGTACTTC. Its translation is CSVVGTVRRETQYF.

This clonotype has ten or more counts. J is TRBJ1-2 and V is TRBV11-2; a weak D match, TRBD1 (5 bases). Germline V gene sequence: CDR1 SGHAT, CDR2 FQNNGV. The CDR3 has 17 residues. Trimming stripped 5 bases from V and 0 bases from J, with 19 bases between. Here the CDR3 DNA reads TGTGCCAGCAGCCCCATAGCCAGTGGACAACCTAACTATGGCTACACCTTC. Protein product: CASSPIASGQPNYGYTF.

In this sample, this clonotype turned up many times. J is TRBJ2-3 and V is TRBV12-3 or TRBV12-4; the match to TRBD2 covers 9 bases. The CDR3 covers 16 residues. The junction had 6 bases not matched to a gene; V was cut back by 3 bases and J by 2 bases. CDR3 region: CASSFASGTSTDTQYF. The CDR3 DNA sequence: TGTGCCAGCAGTTTTGCTAGCGGGACTTCCACAGATACGCAGTATTTT.

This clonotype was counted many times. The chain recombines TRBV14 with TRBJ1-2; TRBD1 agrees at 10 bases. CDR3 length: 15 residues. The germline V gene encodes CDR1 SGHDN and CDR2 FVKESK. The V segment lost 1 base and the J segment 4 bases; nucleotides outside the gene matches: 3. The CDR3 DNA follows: TGTGCCAGCAGCCAAGTCGGGACAGGGGCCTATGGCTACACCTTC. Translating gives CASSQVGTGAYGYTF.